One sample yielded the 7 T cell receptor beta chains listed below, sequenced in a study of T-cell memory formation after mild COVID-19. MiXCR, run by TCRdb on the 5' RACE reads, gives a single entry per CDR3 protein. The data hold about 400,000 distinct CDR3 sequences, with approximately 15% observed a single time. Sequencing was carried out using PBMCs or a T cell subset sorted from them (not recorded which). Source of these receptors: a man between 18 and 35 years old who had mild COVID-19 (a few samples of this study predate the infection). Cell type and time point are not known.

This clonotype occurred a few times. A junction end diverges from the germline sequence, so it may reflect a read error. J is TRBJ2-1 and V is TRBV18; no clear D. This CDR3 is built from 13 residues. From germline, CDR1 is KGHSH and CDR2 LQKENI. The CDR3 is CASSWIAYSEQFF. The DNA for the CDR3 is TGTGCCAGCTCATGGATCGCCTACAGTGAGCAGTTCTTC.

The rearrangement joins TRBV3-1 to TRBJ2-3; 9 positions match TRBD2. V trimming: 4 bases; J trimming: 6 bases; junction bases outside the gene matches: 14. CDR3 size: 17 residues. Germline values: CDR1 LGHDT, CDR2 YNNKEL (reference sequence). The CDR3 coding sequence is TGTGCCAGCAGCCGGCGTAGCGGGGGTGGTCACACGGATACGCAGTATTTT. Its translation: CASSRRSGGGHTDTQYF.

This clonotype was picked up many times. The J gene is TRBJ1-1, the V gene TRBV20-1; maybe TRBD1 (6 bases). Germline CDR1 reads DFQATT; CDR2 reads SNEGSKA (reference sequence). This CDR3 has 12 residues. The CDR3 region is CSARQEPLGAFF. For the CDR3, the DNA is TGCAGCGCAAGACAGGAGCCTTTAGGGGCTTTCTTT.

The chain has TRBV11-2 and TRBJ1-5; TRBD1 is a possible D gene (6 bases). V was shortened by 0 bases and J by 4 bases, with 19 bases between the two germline ends. This CDR3 contains 18 residues. Germline V gene data show CDR1 as SGHAT and CDR2 as FQNNGV. Written as DNA, the CDR3 is TGTGCCAGCAGCTTAGAGGTCGGTACAGGGCGGACGAATCAGCCCCAGCATTTT. Amino acids: CASSLEVGTGRTNQPQHF.

This clonotype turned up a few times. The chain couples TRBV12-3 or TRBV12-4 to TRBJ1-1, with D maybe TRBD1 (6 bases). With 4 bases removed from V and 6 bases from J, the gap between germline ends came to 9 bases. The CDR3 has 12 amino acids. CDR3 protein: CASSSGGPEAFF. The DNA of the CDR3 is TGTGCCAGCAGTTCCGGGGGCCCTGAAGCTTTCTTT.

CDR3 sequence (DNA): TGCAGTGCTAGAGTTTATCAGGGGGCTCTGACTGAAGCTTTCTTT. Translated: CSARVYQGALTEAFF. The chain uses TRBV20-1 and TRBJ1-1, with 8 bases that match TRBD1. Germline lookup yields CDR1 DFQATT and CDR2 SNEGSKA (reference sequence). The length of the CDR3 is 15 residues. V lost 1 base and J lost 5; bases outside the gene matches: 9.

In this sample, this clonotype turned up a few times. The chain carries TRBV7-6 and TRBJ2-2; D not resolved. The germline V gene has CDR1 SGHVS and CDR2 FNYEAQ. The V end was cut by 1 base, the J end by 10 bases, with 10 bases between. The CDR3 extends over 13 amino acids. The CDR3 DNA sequence: TGTGCCAGCAGCTTAGGGGTGTCGGCGGAGCTGTTTTTT. This encodes CASSLGVSAELFF.